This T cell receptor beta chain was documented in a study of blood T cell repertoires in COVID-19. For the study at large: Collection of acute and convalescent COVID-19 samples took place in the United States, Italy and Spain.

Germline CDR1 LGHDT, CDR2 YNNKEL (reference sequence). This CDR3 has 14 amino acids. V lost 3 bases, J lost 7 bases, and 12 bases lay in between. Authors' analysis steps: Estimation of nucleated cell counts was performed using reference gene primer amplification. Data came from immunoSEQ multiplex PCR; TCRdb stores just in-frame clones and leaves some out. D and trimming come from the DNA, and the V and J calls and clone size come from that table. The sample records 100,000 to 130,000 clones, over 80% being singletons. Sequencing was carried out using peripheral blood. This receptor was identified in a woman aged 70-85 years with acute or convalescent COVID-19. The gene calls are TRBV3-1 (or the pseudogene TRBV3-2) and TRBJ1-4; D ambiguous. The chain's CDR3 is CASSQGRVGEKLFF. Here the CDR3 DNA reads TGTGCCAGCAGCCAGGGGAGGGTCGGTGAAAAACTGTTTTTT.